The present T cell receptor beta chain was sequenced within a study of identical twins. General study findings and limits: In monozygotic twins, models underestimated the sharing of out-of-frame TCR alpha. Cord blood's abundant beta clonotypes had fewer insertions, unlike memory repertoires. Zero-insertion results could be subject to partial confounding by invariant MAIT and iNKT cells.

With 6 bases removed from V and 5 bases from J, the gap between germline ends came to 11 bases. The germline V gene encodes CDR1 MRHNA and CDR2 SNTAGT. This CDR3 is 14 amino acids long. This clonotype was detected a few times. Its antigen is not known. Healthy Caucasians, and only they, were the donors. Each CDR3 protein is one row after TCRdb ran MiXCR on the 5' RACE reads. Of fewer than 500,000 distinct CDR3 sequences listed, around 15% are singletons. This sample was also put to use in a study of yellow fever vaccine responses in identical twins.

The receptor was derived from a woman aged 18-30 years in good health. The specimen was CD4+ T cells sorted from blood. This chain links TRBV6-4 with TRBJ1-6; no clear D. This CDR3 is CASREDANNSPLHF. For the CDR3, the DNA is TGTGCCAGCAGAGAAGACGCGAATAATTCACCCCTCCACTTT.